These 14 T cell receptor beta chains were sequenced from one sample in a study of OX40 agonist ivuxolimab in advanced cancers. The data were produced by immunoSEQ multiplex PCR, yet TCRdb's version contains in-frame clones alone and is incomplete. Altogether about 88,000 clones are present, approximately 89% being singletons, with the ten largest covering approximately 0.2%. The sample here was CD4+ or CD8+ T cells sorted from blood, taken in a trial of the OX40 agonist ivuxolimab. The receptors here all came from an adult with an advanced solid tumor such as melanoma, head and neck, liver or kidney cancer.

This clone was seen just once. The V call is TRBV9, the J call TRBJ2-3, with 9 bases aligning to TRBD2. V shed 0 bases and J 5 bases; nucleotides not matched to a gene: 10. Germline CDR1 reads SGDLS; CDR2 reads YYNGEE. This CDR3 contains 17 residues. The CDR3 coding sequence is TGTGCCAGCAGCGTAGCCCTCATAGCGGGGGAAGGAGATACGCAGTATTTT. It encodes CASSVALIAGEGDTQYF.

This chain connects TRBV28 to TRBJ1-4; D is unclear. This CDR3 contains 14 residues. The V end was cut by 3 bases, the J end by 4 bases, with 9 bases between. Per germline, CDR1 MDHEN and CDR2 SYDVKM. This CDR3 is CASSFPSGNEKLFF. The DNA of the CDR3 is TGTGCCAGCAGTTTCCCCTCGGGTAATGAAAAACTGTTTTTT.

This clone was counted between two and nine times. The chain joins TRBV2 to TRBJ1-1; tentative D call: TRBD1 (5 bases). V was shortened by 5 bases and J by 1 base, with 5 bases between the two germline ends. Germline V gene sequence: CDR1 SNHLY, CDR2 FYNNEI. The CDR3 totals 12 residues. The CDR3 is CASSQGNTEAFF. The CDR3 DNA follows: TGTGCCAGCAGTCAGGGGAACACTGAAGCTTTCTTT.

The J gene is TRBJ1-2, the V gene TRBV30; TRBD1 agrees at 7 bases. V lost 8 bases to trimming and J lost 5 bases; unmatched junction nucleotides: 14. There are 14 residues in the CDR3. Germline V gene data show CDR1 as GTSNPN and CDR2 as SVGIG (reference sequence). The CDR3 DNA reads TGTGCCGGGTTAAAAAACTCAGGGGGATATGGCTACACCTTC. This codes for CAGLKNSGGYGYTF.

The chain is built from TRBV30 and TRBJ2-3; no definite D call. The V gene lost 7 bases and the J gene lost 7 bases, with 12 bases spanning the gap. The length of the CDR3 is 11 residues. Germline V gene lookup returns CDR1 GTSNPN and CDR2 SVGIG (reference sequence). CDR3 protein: CASLPSNTQYF. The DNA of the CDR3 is TGTGCCTCCCTGCCTAGTAATACGCAGTATTTT. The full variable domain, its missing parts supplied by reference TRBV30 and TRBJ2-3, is SQTIHQWPATLVQPVGSPLSLECTVEGTSNPNLYWYRQAAGRGLQLLFYSVGIGQISSEVPQNLSASRPQDRQFILSSKKLLLSDSGFYLCASLPSNTQYFGPGTRLTVL.

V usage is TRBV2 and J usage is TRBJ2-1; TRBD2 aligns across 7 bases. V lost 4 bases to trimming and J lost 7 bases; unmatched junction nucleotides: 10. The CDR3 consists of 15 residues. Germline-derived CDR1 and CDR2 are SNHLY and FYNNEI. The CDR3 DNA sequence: TGTGCCAGCAGTGGTAGTTCGGGAGGAGGGAATGAGCAGTTCTTC. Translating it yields CASSGSSGGGNEQFF.

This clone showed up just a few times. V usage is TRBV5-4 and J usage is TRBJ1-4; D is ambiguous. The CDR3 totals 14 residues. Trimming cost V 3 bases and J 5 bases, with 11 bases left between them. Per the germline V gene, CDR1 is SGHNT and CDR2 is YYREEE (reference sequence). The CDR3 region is CASSSGSFNEKLFF. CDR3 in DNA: TGTGCCAGCAGCTCCGGTTCATTCAATGAAAAACTGTTTTTT.

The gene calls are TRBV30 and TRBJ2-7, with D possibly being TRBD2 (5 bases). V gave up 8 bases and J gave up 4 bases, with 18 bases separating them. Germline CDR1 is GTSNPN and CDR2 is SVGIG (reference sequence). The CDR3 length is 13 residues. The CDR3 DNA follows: TGTGCCCGAACGAGGGTGGGTCCGTACGAGCAGTACTTC. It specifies CARTRVGPYEQYF.

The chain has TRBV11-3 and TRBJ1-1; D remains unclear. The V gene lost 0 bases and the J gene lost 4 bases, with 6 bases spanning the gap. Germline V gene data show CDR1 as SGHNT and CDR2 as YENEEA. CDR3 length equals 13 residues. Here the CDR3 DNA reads TGTGCCAGCAGCTTAGATCCCGGCACTGAAGCTTTCTTT. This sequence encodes CASSLDPGTEAFF.

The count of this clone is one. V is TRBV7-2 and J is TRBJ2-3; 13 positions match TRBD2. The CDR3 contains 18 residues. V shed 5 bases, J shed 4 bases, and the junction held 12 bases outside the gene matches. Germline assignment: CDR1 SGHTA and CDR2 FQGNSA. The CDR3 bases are TGTGCCAGCAGCCAACTTCGGACTAGCGGGAGAGGTGCAGATACGCAGTATTTT. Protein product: CASSQLRTSGRGADTQYF. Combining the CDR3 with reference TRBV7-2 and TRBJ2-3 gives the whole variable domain GAGVSQSPSNKVTEKGKDVELRCDPISGHTALYWYRQSLGQGLEFLIYFQGNSAPDKSGLPSDRFSAERTGGSVSTLTIQRTQQEDSAVYLCASSQLRTSGRGADTQYFGPGTRLTVL.

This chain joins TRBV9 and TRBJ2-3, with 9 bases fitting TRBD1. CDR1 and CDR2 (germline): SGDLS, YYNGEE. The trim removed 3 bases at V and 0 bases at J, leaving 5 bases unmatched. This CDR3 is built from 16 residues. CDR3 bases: TGTGCCAGCAGCGCCACCGGGACAGGGAGCACAGATACGCAGTATTTT. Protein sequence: CASSATGTGSTDTQYF. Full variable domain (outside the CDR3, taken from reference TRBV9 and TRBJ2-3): DSGVTQTPKHLITATGQRVTLRCSPRSGDLSVYWYQQSLDQGLQFLIQYYNGEERAKGNILERFSAQQFPDLHSELNLSSLELGDSALYFCASSATGTGSTDTQYFGPGTRLTVL.

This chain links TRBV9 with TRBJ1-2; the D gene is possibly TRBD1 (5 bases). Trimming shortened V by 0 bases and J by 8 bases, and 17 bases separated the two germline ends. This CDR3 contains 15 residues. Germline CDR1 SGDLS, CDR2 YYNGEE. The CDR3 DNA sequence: TGTGCCAGCAGCGTAGGTCAGGGCACCTGGTCCGGCTACACCTTC. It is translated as CASSVGQGTWSGYTF.

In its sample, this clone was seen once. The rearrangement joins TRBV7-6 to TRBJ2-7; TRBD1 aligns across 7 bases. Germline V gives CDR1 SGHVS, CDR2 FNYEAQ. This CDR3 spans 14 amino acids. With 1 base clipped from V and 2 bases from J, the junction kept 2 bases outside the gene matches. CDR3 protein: CASSLGQGAYEQYF. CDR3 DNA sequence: TGTGCCAGCAGCTTAGGGCAGGGGGCCTACGAGCAGTACTTC.

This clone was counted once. The CDR3 protein is CASSAGTRGTGELFF. The CDR3 DNA reads as TGTGCCAGCAGCGCCGGGACTAGGGGCACCGGGGAGCTGTTTTTT. The chain is built from TRBV6-5 and TRBJ2-2; 8 bases agree with TRBD2. Germline lookup yields CDR1 MNHEY and CDR2 SVGAGI. CDR3 length: 15 residues. The V segment lost 6 bases and the J segment 4 bases; nucleotides outside the gene matches: 7.